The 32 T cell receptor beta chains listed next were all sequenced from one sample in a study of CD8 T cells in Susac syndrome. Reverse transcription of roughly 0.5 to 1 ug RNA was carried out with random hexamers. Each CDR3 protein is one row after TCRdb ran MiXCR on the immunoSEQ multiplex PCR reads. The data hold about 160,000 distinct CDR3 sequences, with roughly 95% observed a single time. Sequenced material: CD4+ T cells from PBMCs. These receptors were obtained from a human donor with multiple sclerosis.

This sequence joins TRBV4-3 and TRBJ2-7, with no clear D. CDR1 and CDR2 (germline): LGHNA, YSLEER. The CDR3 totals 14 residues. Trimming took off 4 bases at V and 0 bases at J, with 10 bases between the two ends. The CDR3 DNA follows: TGCGCCAGCAGCCCTAGGGCCGGCTCCTACGAGCAGTACTTC. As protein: CASSPRAGSYEQYF.

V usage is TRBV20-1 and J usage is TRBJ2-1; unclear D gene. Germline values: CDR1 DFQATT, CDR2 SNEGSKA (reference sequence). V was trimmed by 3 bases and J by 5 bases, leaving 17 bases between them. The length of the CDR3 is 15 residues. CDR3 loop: CSASRAGVTNNEQFF. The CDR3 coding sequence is TGCAGTGCTAGTCGGGCCGGCGTAACGAACAATGAGCAGTTCTTC.

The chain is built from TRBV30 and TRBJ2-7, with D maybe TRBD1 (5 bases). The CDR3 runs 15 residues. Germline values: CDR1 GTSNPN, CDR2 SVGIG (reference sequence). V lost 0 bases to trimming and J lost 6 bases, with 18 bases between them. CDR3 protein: CAWSVGAGMKGEQYF. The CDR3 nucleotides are TGTGCCTGGAGTGTTGGGGCTGGCATGAAGGGCGAGCAGTACTTC.

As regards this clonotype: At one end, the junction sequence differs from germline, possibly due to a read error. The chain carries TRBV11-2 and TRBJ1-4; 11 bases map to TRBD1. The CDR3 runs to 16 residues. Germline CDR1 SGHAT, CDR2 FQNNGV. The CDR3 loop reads CVSSLGSGQGDEKLFF. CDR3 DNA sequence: TGTGTCAGCAGCTTAGGATCGGGACAGGGGGATGAAAAACTGTTTTTT.

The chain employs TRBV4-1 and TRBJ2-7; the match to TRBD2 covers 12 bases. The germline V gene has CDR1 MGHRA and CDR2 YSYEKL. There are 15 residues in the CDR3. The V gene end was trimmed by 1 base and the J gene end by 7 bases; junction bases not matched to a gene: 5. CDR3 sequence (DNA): TGCGCCAGCAGCCAAGGCCTAGCGGGAGGGCGGGAGCAGTACTTC. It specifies CASSQGLAGGREQYF.

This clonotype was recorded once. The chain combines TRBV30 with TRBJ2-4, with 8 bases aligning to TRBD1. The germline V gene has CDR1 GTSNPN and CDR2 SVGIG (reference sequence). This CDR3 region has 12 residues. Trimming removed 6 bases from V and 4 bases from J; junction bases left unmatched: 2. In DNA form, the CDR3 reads TGTGCCTGCTGGACAGGGAAAAACATTCAGTACTTC. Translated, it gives CACWTGKNIQYF.

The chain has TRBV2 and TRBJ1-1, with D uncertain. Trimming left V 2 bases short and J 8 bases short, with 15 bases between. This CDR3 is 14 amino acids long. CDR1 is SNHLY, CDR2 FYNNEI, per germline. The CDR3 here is CASSEPPGIREAFF. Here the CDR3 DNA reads TGTGCCAGCAGTGAACCACCCGGAATTAGGGAAGCTTTCTTT.

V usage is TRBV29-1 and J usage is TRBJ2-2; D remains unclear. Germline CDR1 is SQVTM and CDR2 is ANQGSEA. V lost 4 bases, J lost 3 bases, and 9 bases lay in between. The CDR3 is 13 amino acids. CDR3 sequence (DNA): TGCAGCGTTGCAGCCACCTACACCGGGGAGCTGTTTTTT. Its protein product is CSVAATYTGELFF.

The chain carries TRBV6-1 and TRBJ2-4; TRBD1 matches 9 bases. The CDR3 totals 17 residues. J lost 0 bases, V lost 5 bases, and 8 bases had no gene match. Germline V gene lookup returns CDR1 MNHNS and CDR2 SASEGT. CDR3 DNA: TGTGCCAGCAGTCCTGGACAGGGGATTGTAGCCAAAAACATTCAGTACTTC. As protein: CASSPGQGIVAKNIQYF.

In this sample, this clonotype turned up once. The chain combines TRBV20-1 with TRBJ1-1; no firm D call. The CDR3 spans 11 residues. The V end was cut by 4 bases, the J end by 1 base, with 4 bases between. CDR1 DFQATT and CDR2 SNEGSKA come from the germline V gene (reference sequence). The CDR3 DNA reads TGCAGTGCTAAACAGAACACTGAAGCTTTCTTT. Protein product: CSAKQNTEAFF.

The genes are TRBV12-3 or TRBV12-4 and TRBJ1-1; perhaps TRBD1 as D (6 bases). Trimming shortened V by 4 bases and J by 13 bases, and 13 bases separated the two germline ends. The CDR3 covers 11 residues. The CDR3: CASSSGGGVFF. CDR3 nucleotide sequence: TGTGCCAGCAGTTCGGGAGGGGGGGTTTTCTTT.

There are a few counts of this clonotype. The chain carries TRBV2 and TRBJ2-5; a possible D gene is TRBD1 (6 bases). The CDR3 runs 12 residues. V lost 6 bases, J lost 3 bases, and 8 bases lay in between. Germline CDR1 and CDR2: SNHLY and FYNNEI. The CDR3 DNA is TGTGCCAGCAGGGCAGGGGAAGAGACCCAGTACTTC. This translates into CASRAGEETQYF. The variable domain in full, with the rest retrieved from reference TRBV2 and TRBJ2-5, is EPEVTQTPSHQVTQMGQEVILRCVPISNHLYFYWYRQILGQKVEFLVSFYNNEISEKSEIFDDQFSVERPDGSNFTLKIRSTKLEDSAMYFCASRAGEETQYFGPGTRLLVL.

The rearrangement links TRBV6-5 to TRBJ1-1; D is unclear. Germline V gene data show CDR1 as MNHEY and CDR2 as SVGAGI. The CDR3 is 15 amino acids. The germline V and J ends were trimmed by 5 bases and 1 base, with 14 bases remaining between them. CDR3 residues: CASSPPGRSNTEAFF. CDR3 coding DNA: TGTGCCAGCAGTCCCCCGGGGAGGTCGAACACTGAAGCTTTCTTT.

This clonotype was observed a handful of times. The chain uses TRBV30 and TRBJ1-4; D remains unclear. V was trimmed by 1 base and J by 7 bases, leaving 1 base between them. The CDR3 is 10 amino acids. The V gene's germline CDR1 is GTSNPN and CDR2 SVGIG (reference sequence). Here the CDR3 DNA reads TGTGCCTGGAGTGGTGAAAAACTGTTTTTT. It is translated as CAWSGEKLFF.

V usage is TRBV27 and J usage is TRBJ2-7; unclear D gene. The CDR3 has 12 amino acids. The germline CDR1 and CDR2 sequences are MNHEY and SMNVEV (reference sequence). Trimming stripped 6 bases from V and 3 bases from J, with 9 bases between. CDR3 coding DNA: TGTGCCAGCAGATACGGGCTCTACGAGCAGTACTTC. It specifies CASRYGLYEQYF.

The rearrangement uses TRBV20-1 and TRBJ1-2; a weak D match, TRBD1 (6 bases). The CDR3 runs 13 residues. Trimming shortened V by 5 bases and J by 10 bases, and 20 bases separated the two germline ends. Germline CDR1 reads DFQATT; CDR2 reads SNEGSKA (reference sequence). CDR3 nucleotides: TGCAGTGCTCAGACAGGTTTAAGGACCATCTACACCTTC. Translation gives CSAQTGLRTIYTF.

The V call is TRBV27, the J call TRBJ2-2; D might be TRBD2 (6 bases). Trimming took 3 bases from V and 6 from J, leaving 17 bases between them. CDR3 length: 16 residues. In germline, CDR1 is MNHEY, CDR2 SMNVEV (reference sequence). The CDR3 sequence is CASSFWRGRGAGELFF. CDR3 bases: TGTGCCAGCAGTTTTTGGCGGGGCAGAGGGGCCGGGGAGCTGTTTTTT.

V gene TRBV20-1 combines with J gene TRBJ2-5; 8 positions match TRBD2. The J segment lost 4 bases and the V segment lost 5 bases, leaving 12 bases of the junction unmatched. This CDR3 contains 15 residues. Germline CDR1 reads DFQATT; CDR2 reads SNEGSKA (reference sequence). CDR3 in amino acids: CSAGGPGLEVETQYF. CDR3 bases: TGCAGTGCTGGAGGACCGGGACTAGAGGTAGAGACCCAGTACTTC.

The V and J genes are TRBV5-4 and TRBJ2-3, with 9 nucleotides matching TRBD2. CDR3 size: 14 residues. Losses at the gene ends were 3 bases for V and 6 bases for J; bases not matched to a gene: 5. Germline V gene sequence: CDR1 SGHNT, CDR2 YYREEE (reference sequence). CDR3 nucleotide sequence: TGTGCCAGCAGCTCTCTGGCGGGAGGGGATACGCAGTATTTT. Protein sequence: CASSSLAGGDTQYF.

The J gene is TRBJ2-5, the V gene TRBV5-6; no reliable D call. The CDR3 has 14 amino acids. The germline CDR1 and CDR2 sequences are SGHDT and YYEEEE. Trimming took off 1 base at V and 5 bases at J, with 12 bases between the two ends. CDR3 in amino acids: CASSLHGEGETQYF. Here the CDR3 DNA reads TGTGCCAGCAGCTTGCACGGTGAAGGGGAGACCCAGTACTTC.

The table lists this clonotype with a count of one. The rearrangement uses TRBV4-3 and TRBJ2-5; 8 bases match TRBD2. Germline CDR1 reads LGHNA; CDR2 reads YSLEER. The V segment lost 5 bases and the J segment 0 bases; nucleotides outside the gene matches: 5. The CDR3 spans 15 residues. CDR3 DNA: TGCGCCAGCAGCATGGGACTAGGCTACCAAGAGACCCAGTACTTC. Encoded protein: CASSMGLGYQETQYF.

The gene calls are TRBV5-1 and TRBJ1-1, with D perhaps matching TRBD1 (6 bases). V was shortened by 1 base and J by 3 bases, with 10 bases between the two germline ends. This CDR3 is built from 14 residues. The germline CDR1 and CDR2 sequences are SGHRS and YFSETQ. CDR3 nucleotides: TGCGCCAGCAGCTTGATACCAGGGGACACTGAAGCTTTCTTT. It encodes CASSLIPGDTEAFF.

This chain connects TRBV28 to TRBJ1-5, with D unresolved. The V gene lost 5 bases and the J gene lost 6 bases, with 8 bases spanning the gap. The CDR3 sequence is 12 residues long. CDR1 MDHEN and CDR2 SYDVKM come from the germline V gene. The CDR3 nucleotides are TGTGCCAGCAGTCCCGTGGGTCAGCCCCAGCATTTT. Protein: CASSPVGQPQHF.

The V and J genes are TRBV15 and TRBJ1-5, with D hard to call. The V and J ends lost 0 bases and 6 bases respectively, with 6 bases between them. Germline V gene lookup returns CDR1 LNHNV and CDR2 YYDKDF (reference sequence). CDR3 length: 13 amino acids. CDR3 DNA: TGTGCCACCAGCAGAGATTGGGCTCAGCCCCAGCATTTT. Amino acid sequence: CATSRDWAQPQHF. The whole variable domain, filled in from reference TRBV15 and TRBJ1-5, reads DAMVIQNPRYQVTQFGKPVTLSCSQTLNHNVMYWYQQKSSQAPKLLFHYYDKDFNNEADTPDNFQSRRPNTSFCFLDIRSPGLGDTAMYLCATSRDWAQPQHFGDGTRLSIL.

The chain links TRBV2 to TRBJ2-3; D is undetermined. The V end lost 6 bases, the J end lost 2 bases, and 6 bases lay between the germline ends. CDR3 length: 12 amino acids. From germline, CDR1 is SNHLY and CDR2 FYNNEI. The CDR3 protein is CASRADTDTQYF. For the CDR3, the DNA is TGTGCCAGCAGGGCCGACACAGATACGCAGTATTTT.

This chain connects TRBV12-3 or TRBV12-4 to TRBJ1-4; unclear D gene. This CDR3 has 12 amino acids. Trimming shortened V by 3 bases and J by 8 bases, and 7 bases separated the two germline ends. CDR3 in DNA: TGTGCCAGCAGTTTTATGTGGGAAAAACTGTTTTTT. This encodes CASSFMWEKLFF.

The CDR3 here is CASSLNGGGSEQFF. The CDR3 nucleotides read TGTGCCAGCAGTTTGAATGGAGGGGGTAGTGAGCAGTTCTTC. This sequence joins TRBV27 and TRBJ2-1; D may match TRBD1 or TRBD2 (6 bases each). V was shortened by 3 bases and J by 9 bases, with 15 bases between the two germline ends. The germline V gene encodes CDR1 MNHEY and CDR2 SMNVEV (reference sequence). This CDR3 has 14 amino acids.

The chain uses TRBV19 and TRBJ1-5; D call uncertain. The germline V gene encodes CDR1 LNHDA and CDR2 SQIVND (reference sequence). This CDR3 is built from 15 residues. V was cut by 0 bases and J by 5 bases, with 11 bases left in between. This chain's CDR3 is CASSIDHGRHQPQHF. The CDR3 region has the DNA TGTGCCAGTAGTATAGATCACGGGCGCCATCAGCCCCAGCATTTT.

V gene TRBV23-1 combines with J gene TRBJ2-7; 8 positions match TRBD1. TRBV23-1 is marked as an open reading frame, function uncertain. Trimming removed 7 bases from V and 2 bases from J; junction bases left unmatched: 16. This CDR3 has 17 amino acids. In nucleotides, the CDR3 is TGCGCCAGCATACCCCTACCCTCGGACAGGGTAACCTACGAGCAGTACTTC. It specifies CASIPLPSDRVTYEQYF.

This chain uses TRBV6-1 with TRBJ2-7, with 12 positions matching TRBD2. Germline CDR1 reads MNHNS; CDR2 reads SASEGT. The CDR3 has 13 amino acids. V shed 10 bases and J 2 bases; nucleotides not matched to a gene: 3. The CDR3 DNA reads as TGTGCCATACGGACTAGCGGGGCCTACGAGCAGTACTTC. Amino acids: CAIRTSGAYEQYF.

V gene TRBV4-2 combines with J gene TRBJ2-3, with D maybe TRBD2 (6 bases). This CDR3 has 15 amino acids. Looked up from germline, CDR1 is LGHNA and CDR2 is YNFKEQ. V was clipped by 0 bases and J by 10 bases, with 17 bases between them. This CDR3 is CASSQDPGLRTPQYF. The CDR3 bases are TGTGCCAGCAGCCAAGACCCGGGACTCCGTACTCCGCAGTATTTT.

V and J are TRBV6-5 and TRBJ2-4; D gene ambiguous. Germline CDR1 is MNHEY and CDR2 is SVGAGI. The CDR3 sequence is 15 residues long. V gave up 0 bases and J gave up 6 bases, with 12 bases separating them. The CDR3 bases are TGTGCCAGCAGTTACTCGAAAGGGTACGGAAACATTCAGTACTTC. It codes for CASSYSKGYGNIQYF.